This TCR beta chain was sequenced for a study of blood T cell repertoires in COVID-19 (dated by TCRdb to 2020 to 2022). General notes on the study: Samples covering the acute and convalescent phases of COVID-19 were provided by collaborators in the United States, Italy and Spain. A freely available public database, intended as a resource for researchers studying the immune response to SARS-CoV-2, is where the repertoires were released. The dataset comprised deeply sampled blood TCRbeta repertoires from subjects exposed to, actively infected with, or recovered from COVID-19. The samples were drawn from two sources: the first 160 participants of the ongoing ImmuneRACE study, and 1,000 to 1,500 subjects contributed by 6 global collaborators. Where available, HLA class I and class II types were obtained from metadata supplied by the sample provider rather than from assay-based typing. A de-identified subject ID, COVID-19 status, age in years and sex were almost always included in the sample metadata. The material from the prospective study consisted of cDNA or gDNA derived from T cells, B-cell-depleted T cells, or PBMCs. The investigation overall reported the following: The amount of clinical and demographic metadata varied by source and participant and was provided uncurated.

TCRbeta CDR3 regions were amplified from genomic DNA using the immunoSEQ Assay, a bias-controlled multiplex PCR. The paper's data handling went like this. Nucleated cell counts per sample were estimated from amplification of reference gene primers within the assay. To quantify the absolute abundance of each unique TCRbeta CDR3 rearrangement, sequence reads were collapsed and filtered. For each sample, productive Simpson clonality was calculated as the square root of Simpson's diversity index across productive rearrangements. Held by TCRdb, this immuneACCESS table contains in-frame sequences only and omits some clones. Under half of the omission traces to an unresolved V gene where checked; the cause of the rest is unknown. The DNA gave D and trimming, while V, J and clone size come from that table. The table for this sample lists approximately 72,000 clones; roughly 91% of them were counted only once. The ten largest clones capture approximately 1.5% of the sample.

V and J lose 3 bases and 3 bases, and a span of 15 bases separates them. The CDR3 runs 15 residues from the cysteine to the phenylalanine. The only DNA kept is the CDR3, 45 bases in frame from the first base. The germline V gene provides CDR1 SNHLY and CDR2 FYNNEI. About this clone: Its recognized antigen is unknown. Per-nucleotide qualities are absent, and no much larger clonotype sits a single base away.

Each collaborating institution followed its own protocols to collect whole blood in K2EDTA tubes. For TCRbeta analysis, collaborator samples were shipped as frozen whole blood, as isolated PBMCs, or as DNA extracted from either sample type. The receptor's source is a man in his sixties with acute or convalescent COVID-19. Sequencing was performed on peripheral blood. The chain couples TRBV2 to TRBJ2-7; the D gene lacks a confident call. For the CDR3, the sequence is CASSDSSALSYEQYF. The nucleotide sequence is TGTGCCAGCAGTGATAGCTCGGCCTTAAGCTACGAGCAGTACTTC.